Listed below are T cell receptor beta chains from one sample, sequenced in a study of T cells in Graves' hyperthyroidism and ophthalmopathy. Using its own MiXCR run on the multiplex PCR reads, TCRdb lists one record per CDR3 protein. The sample has roughly 510,000 distinct CDR3 sequences, 20% to 25% seen once. Sequences were obtained from blood. These receptor sequences come from a man younger than 30 with Graves' hyperthyroidism. CDR3s leave out the opening cysteine and the closing phenylalanine or tryptophan.

j_call v_call cdr3_aa
TRBJ1-2 TRBV28 ASSSRGLSNYGYT
TRBJ1-2 TRBV29-1 SVAAGSRYGYT
TRBJ2-7 TRBV12-3/TRBV12-4 ASSLTGLPPQY
TRBJ2-4 TRBV24-1 ATSESGLNIQY
TRBJ2-2 TRBV7-6 ASSFGGRDTGELF
TRBJ1-5 TRBV12-3/TRBV12-4 ASSPDSGVMPQH
TRBJ1-5 TRBV4-3 ASSQDIGVNWQNQPQH
TRBJ1-2 TRBV19 ASATRTDVWSGYT
TRBJ1-3 TRBV12-3/TRBV12-4 ASSFAGAGNTIY
TRBJ1-1 TRBV7-2 ASSLMPRTEAF
TRBJ1-1 TRBV18 TSSPQGNTEAF
TRBJ2-7 TRBV2 ASSHWSSGGRYEQY
TRBJ2-5 TRBV6-1 ASSLSGGAPETQY
TRBJ2-7 TRBV12-3/TRBV12-4 ASSLSGTFYEQY
TRBJ1-3 TRBV12-3/TRBV12-4 ASTDTGAGNTIY
TRBJ2-7 TRBV11-1 ASSPRGAFSFGEQY
TRBJ1-3 TRBV15 ATSSGRNTIY
TRBJ2-2 TRBV24-1 ATRNGNTGELF
TRBJ2-2 TRBV24-1 ATSDLATHVGELF
TRBJ1-1 TRBV6-5 ASSYPGAEAF
TRBJ2-5 TRBV28 ASSHFRGETQY
TRBJ2-3 TRBV6-1 ASTRGGSTDTQY
TRBJ1-5 TRBV12-3/TRBV12-4 ASSTQTELNQPQH
TRBJ2-7 TRBV9 ASSVADGASYEQY
TRBJ1-2 TRBV6-5 ASSYTFLTATNYGYT
TRBJ1-1 TRBV7-8 ASSFGSYTEAF
TRBJ2-5 TRBV6-2/TRBV6-3 ASNSGPGRDGRETQY
TRBJ1-2 TRBV28 ASSTDGNYGYT
TRBJ1-3 TRBV12-3/TRBV12-4 ASSLTGTFGNTIY
TRBJ1-1 TRBV13 ASSRQGDHTEAF
TRBJ2-5 TRBV7-7 ASSRGGQGMTQY